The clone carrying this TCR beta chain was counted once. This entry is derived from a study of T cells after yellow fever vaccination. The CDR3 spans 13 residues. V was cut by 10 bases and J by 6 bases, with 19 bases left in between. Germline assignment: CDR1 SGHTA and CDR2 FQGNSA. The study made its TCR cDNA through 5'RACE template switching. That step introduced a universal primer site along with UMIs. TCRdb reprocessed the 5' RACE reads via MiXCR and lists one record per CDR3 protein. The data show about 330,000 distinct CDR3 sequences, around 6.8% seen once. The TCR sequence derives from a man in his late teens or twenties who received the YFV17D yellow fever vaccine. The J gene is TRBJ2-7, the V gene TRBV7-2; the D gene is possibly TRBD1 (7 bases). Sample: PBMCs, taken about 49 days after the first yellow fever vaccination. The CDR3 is CATQGDSRVEQYF. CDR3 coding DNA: TGTGCCACCCAGGGGGACTCGAGGGTCGAGCAGTACTTC.